This is a list of T cell receptor beta chains from one sample in a study of blood T cell repertoires in COVID-19. Measured with immunoSEQ multiplex PCR; TCRdb has only the in-frame clones, and not every one. This repertoire shows just under 45,000 clones, roughly 90% found once; its top ten account for over 20%. The sample taken for sequencing was peripheral blood. The receptors were sampled from a woman over 75 in a cohort sampled during active or convalescent COVID-19. CDR3s include the opening cysteine and the closing phenylalanine or tryptophan. D genes are given only for firm matches. Some rows have no size entry. The others give once, few or many, or a class for an expanded clone.

clone size	D gene	J gene	V gene	CDR3 DNA	CDR3 protein
NA	NA	TRBJ2-7	TRBV18	TGTGCCAGCTCACCACCGAAGACCGGGATGGCCTACGAGCAGTACTTC	CASSPPKTGMAYEQYF
once	NA	TRBJ2-7	TRBV9	TGTGCCAGCAGCGTAGATAACAGGGCCGCATACGGGGAGCAGTACTTC	CASSVDNRAAYGEQYF
NA	NA	TRBJ2-1	TRBV5-4	TGTGCCAGCAGCTTAGTGCAGGGGGGTTTCAATGAGCAGTTCTTC	CASSLVQGGFNEQFF
NA	NA	TRBJ1-5	TRBV2	TGTGCCAGCAGTAACATAAATAGCAATCAGCCCCAGCATTTT	CASSNINSNQPQHF
NA	NA	TRBJ2-2	TRBV28	TGTGCCAGCAGTTTATGGTCGGAGACCGGGGAGCTGTTTTTT	CASSLWSETGELFF
once	NA	TRBJ2-1	TRBV4-1	TGCGCCAGCAGCCAAGAGGGCAGGGCCTATGAGCAGTTCTTC	CASSQEGRAYEQFF
once	NA	TRBJ2-2	TRBV9	TGTGCCAGCAGCGTATGGAGCGGGGAGCTGTTTTTT	CASSVWSGELFF
NA	NA	TRBJ1-1	TRBV6-6	TGTGCCAGCACCCCGACGGGGGAATCGGAAGCTTTCTTT	CASTPTGESEAFF
NA	NA	TRBJ1-1	TRBV6-4	TGTGCCAGCAGTGAGACAATTTCGGACACTGAAGCTTTCTTT	CASSETISDTEAFF
NA	NA	TRBJ1-1	TRBV11-1	TGTGCCAGCAGCTGGCGGGTGACTGAAGCTTTCTTT	CASSWRVTEAFF
NA	NA	TRBJ2-1	TRBV9	TGTGCCAGCAGCGCTGGGACACTAGCCTACAATGAGCAGTTCTTC	CASSAGTLAYNEQFF
few	NA	TRBJ1-1	TRBV5-1	TGCGCCAGCAGCCCAGACAAGAACACTGAAGCTTTCTTT	CASSPDKNTEAFF
NA	NA	TRBJ1-3	TRBV6-1	TGTGCCAGCAGTGAATACGCGGGGGGGGGTGGAAACACCATATATTTT	CASSEYAGGGGNTIYF
NA	NA	TRBJ1-2	TRBV18	TGTGCCAGCTCACCGGAGGGTCTTGGCTACACCTTC	CASSPEGLGYTF
many	NA	TRBJ2-1	TRBV18	TGTGCCAGCTCACCTGGCGGGGGCTTAAACAATGAGCAGTTCTTC	CASSPGGGLNNEQFF
NA	TRBD1	TRBJ2-7	TRBV10-3	TGTGCCATCAGGCGGACAGGGGGCATGTACGAGCAGTACTTC	CAIRRTGGMYEQYF
NA	NA	TRBJ1-1	TRBV11-2	TGTGCCAGCAGCTTCCCCAGGGGAGAAGCTTTCTTT	CASSFPRGEAFF
NA	TRBD1	TRBJ1-2	TRBV27	TGTGCCAGCAGTATTGTTGGGACAGGTGGCTATGGCTACACCTTC	CASSIVGTGGYGYTF
NA	NA	TRBJ1-1	TRBV4-2	TGTGCCAGCAGCCAAGATGCCCATCGGGGAACTGAAGCTTTCTTT	CASSQDAHRGTEAFF
NA	NA	TRBJ2-7	TRBV3-1/TRBV3-2	TGTGCCAGCAGTCCGGGGGGCCTCGACGAGCAGTACTTC	CASSPGGLDEQYF
NA	NA	TRBJ2-6	TRBV9	TGTGCCAGCAGCGCTCAGGCAGCCCGCTCTGGGGCCAACGTCCTGACTTTC	CASSAQAARSGANVLTF
NA	TRBD1	TRBJ2-1	TRBV5-1	TGCGCCAGCAGCTCAACCGGACAGGGTTACTTGCAGTTCTTC	CASSSTGQGYLQFF
NA	NA	TRBJ2-3	TRBV29-1	TGCAGCGTTGACCTCGGGACAAGTTACACAGATACGCAGTATTTT	CSVDLGTSYTDTQYF
NA	TRBD1	TRBJ2-7	TRBV6-1	TGTGCCAGCAGTGAAAGGGACAGGGGGTACGAGCAGTACTTC	CASSERDRGYEQYF
NA	NA	TRBJ2-3	TRBV10-1	TGCGCCAGCGGCGACAGGACAGATACGCAGTATTTT	CASGDRTDTQYF
NA	NA	TRBJ1-1	TRBV27	TGTGCCAGCAGCGCCGTCGGGGGGCAAGGCACTGAAGCTTTCTTT	CASSAVGGQGTEAFF
NA	NA	TRBJ2-7	TRBV20-1	TGCAGTGCAACCAGGGGTACCGGAGAGTACTTC	CSATRGTGEYF
NA	NA	TRBJ1-2	TRBV10-3	TGTGCCATCAGTGAGTCCGGGGGGCCAGCTAACTATGGCTACACCTTC	CAISESGGPANYGYTF
NA	NA	TRBJ2-5	TRBV10-2	TGCGCCAGCAGTGAGCTAGCGGAGACCCAGTACTTC	CASSELAETQYF
few	TRBD2	TRBJ2-5	TRBV5-1	TGCGCCAGCAGTCATGGACTAGCTAGTGAGACCCAGTACTTC	CASSHGLASETQYF
NA	NA	TRBJ2-7	TRBV6-5	TGTGCCAGCAGGTCCAGTACCTACGAGCAGTACTTC	CASRSSTYEQYF
once	TRBD1	TRBJ2-1	TRBV6-5	TGTGCCAGCAGGGAGGAGACAGGGTTCAATGAGCAGTTCTTC	CASREETGFNEQFF
NA	TRBD1	TRBJ1-2	TRBV12-5	TGTGCTAGTGGTTTGGTAGTGGGGGGACAGGGGCGTTATGGCTACACCTTC	CASGLVVGGQGRYGYTF
NA	NA	TRBJ2-7	TRBV28	TGTGCCAGCAGTTTTCACTCCTACGAGCAGTACTTC	CASSFHSYEQYF
NA	NA	TRBJ2-1	TRBV24-1	TGTGCCACCAGTGAATCAGGCTCCTACAATGAGCAGTTCTTC	CATSESGSYNEQFF
NA	TRBD2	TRBJ2-2	TRBV10-3	TGTGCCATCAGTGATGGGACTAGCGGACTCGCGAACACCGGGGAGCTGTTTTTT	CAISDGTSGLANTGELFF
NA	NA	TRBJ1-5	TRBV12-3/TRBV12-4	TGTGCCAGCAGTGGGGCGGCAAATCAGCCCCAGCATTTT	CASSGAANQPQHF
NA	TRBD2	TRBJ2-1	TRBV4-1	TGCGCCAGCAGCCAAGACCTAGCGGGGACTTACAATGAGCAGTTCTTC	CASSQDLAGTYNEQFF
NA	TRBD2	TRBJ2-1	TRBV7-2	TGTGCCAGCAGCTTATCTCCTAGCGGGAGCCGGGGCAATGAGCAGTTCTTC	CASSLSPSGSRGNEQFF
NA	NA	TRBJ2-7	TRBV2	TGTGCCAGCAGTGAGATCGCGAGGGTTACCTACGAGCAGTACTTC	CASSEIARVTYEQYF
NA	NA	TRBJ2-5	TRBV11-2	TGTGCCAGCAGCGTCAGGGGTCCCCAAGAGACCCAGTACTTC	CASSVRGPQETQYF
NA	TRBD2	TRBJ2-3	TRBV27	TGTGCCAGCAGCCACCCCTGGGCGGGAGGTGCAGATACGCAGTATTTT	CASSHPWAGGADTQYF
NA	TRBD1	TRBJ1-2	TRBV6-5	TGTGCCAGCAGCCAGGGGGCCTATGGCTACACCTTC	CASSQGAYGYTF
NA	NA	TRBJ2-3	TRBV5-1	TGCGCCAGCAGATACAATCTAGTCGCAGATACGCAGTATTTT	CASRYNLVADTQYF
NA	NA	TRBJ1-6	TRBV6-5	TGTGCCAGCAGTTACCGGTCACGTTCACCCCTCCACTTT	CASSYRSRSPLHF
NA	TRBD1	TRBJ2-3	TRBV9	TGTGCCAGCAACTTAGGCGGACAGGGATTCCCAGATACGCAGTATTTT	CASNLGGQGFPDTQYF
NA	TRBD2	TRBJ2-3	TRBV7-2	TGTGCCAGCAGCTTATGGGGACTAGTCACAGATACGCAGTATTTT	CASSLWGLVTDTQYF
NA	NA	TRBJ2-2	TRBV7-8	TGTGCCAGCAGCCCCCGGGGCGGGGGCTCGGACACCGGGGAGCTGTTTTTT	CASSPRGGGSDTGELFF
NA	NA	TRBJ2-2	TRBV9	TGTGCCAGCAGCGTAGCGGTTTCCCCCGGCACCGGGGAGCTGTTTTTT	CASSVAVSPGTGELFF
once	NA	TRBJ1-3	TRBV3-1/TRBV3-2	TGTGCCAGCAGCCGGACCTCAGGGGTCGCTGGAAACACCATATATTTT	CASSRTSGVAGNTIYF
NA	TRBD2	TRBJ2-1	TRBV7-2	TGTGCCAGCAGCTTAGCGCGACCGGGACTAGCGGGAGGGGGCTCCTACAATGAGCAGTTCTTC	CASSLARPGLAGGGSYNEQFF
NA	NA	TRBJ2-3	TRBV5-1	TGCGCCAGCAGCTTTCCCAGGAACGGCGGGGGCACAGATACGCAGTATTTT	CASSFPRNGGGTDTQYF
NA	NA	TRBJ1-6	TRBV6-5	TGTGCCAGCAGTTCCTCACCAGGGGCCTCTAGTTCACCCCTCCACTTT	CASSSSPGASSSPLHF
NA	NA	TRBJ2-5	TRBV5-6	TGTGCCAGCAGCTTGGGCAGGGCTCGGCAAGAGACCCAGTACTTC	CASSLGRARQETQYF